Sequencing of this T cell receptor beta chain was carried out in a study of shared clonotypes between healthy human individuals. Points from the study as a whole: Naive subsets typically showed greater estimated richness than memory subsets. Genetic and exposure-history diversity was limited by the small donor number.

CDR3 length: 16 residues. Trimming at V came to 8 bases and at J to 2 bases, leaving 9 bases not matched to a gene. Germline lookup yields CDR1 MDHEN and CDR2 SYDVKM. For every subset, genomic DNA was evenly distributed across several immunoSEQ plates. Authors' analysis steps: From ImmunoSEQ came sequences covering only the junction and carrying no quality scores, so filtering differed. Method: immunoSEQ multiplex PCR; TCRdb's copy keeps in-frame clones and lacks some. Clone size and V and J calls were adopted from that table, with D and trimming inferred from the DNA. The data show approximately 87,000 clones, with over 55% seen just once and roughly 56% held by the top ten. This clone has more than one count but fewer than ten. Antigen: not known.

This sequence originates from a man aged 25-40 years in good health. The V call is TRBV28, the J call TRBJ2-6, with 7 bases lining up with TRBD2. Sequencing was done on a sample of memory CD8+ T cells sorted from blood. Subset meaning: CD45RO+ cells pooled with CCR7-negative TemRA cells. DNA for the CDR3: TGTGCCAGCTTACCGACTAGCAGTACTGGGGCCAACGTCCTGACTTTC. It specifies CASLPTSSTGANVLTF.